This entry features one TCR beta chain sequence. Its matching antigen is unknown. The data belong to a study of beta chain features in type 1 diabetes. Overall study: Sorted cells from all samples, numbering 107,917,701, were examined. General study results and limits: For Type 1 diabetes patients, all four CD4+ subsets carried TCRB CDR3s that were moderately but significantly shorter.

Expressed TCRB transcripts were sequenced because the isolated RNA had all been reverse transcribed beforehand. The data were produced by immunoSEQ multiplex PCR, yet TCRdb's version contains in-frame clones alone and is incomplete. The sample consists of 100,000 to 150,000 clones, about a sixth of them appearing once. Germline CDR1 is MNHEY and CDR2 is SMNVEV (reference sequence). This CDR3 is 19 amino acids long. Trimming shortened V by 1 base and J by 5 bases, and 24 bases separated the two germline ends. Central memory, naive, regulatory and stem cell-like memory CD4+ cells were sorted by CD45RO/CCR7/CD25/CD127/CD95/CD27.

The TCR comes from a man aged 30-40 years with type 1 diabetes. Sequenced material: central memory CD4+ T cells from blood. V usage is TRBV27 and J usage is TRBJ2-1; D perhaps matches TRBD1 (6 bases). The CDR3 DNA reads TGTGCCAGCAGTTTATATGCCCCCCTGGCGGACAGCCCTAACAATGAGCAGTTCTTC. Its protein is CASSLYAPLADSPNNEQFF.